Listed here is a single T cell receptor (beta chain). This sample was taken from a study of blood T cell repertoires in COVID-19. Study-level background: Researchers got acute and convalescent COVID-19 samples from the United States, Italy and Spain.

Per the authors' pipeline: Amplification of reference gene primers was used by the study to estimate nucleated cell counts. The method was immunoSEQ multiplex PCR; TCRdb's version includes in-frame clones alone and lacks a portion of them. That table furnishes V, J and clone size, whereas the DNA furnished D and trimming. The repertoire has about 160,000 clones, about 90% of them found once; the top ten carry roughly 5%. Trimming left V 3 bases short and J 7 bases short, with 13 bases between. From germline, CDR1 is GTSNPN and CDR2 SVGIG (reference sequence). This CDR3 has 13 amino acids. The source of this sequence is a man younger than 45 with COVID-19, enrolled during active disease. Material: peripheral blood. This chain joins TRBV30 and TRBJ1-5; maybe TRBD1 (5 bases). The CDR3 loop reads CAWRSQGLQPQHF. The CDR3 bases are TGTGCCTGGAGATCCCAGGGACTACAGCCCCAGCATTTT.